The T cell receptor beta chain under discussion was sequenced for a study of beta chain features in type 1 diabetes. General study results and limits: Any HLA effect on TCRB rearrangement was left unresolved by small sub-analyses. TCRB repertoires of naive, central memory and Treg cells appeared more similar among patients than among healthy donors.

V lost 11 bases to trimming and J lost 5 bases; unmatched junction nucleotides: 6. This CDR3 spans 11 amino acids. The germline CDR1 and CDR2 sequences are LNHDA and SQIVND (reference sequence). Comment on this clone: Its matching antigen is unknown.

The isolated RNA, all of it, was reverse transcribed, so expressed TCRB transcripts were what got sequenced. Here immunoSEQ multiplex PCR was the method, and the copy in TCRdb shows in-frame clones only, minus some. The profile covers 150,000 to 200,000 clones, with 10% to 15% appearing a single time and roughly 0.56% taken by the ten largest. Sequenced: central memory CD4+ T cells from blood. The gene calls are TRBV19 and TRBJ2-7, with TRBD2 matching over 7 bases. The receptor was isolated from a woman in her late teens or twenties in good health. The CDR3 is CASSGFHEQYF. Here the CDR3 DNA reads TGTGCCTCTAGCGGATTCCACGAGCAGTACTTC.